This record concerns one T cell receptor beta chain sequence. The data originate from a study of blood T cell repertoires in COVID-19. The overall study: The origin of the acute and convalescent COVID-19 samples was the United States, Italy and Spain. PBMCs, B-cell-depleted T cells, or T cells provided the cDNA or gDNA that made up the material.

The CDR3 consists of 12 residues. The J segment lost 5 bases and the V segment lost 6 bases, leaving 4 bases of the junction unmatched. Germline CDR1 reads MNHNY; CDR2 reads SVGAGI (reference sequence). Data came from immunoSEQ multiplex PCR; TCRdb stores just in-frame clones and leaves some out. Altogether approximately 190,000 clones are present, over 70% being singletons, with the ten largest covering roughly 17%. The sequencing sample was made of peripheral blood. The rearrangement uses TRBV6-6 and TRBJ2-7; 7 positions match TRBD2. This sequence originates from a man aged 55-75 years with active or convalescent COVID-19. The CDR3 DNA reads as TGTGCCAGCAGCACGGGAGGCCACGAGCAGTACTTC. It is translated as CASSTGGHEQYF.